The clone carrying this T cell receptor (beta chain) has more than one count but fewer than ten. Its matching antigen is unknown. Sequenced material consisted of expressed TCRB transcripts (all of the isolated RNA was reverse transcribed). It was found that naive, central memory and regulatory T cell samples averaged around 3.6 million reads. The method was immunoSEQ multiplex PCR; TCRdb's version includes in-frame clones alone and lacks a portion of them. The table includes 500,000 to 650,000 clones, around 12% detected once. This sample was taken from a study of beta chain features in type 1 diabetes. The study, taken as a whole, reports: Shortening of TCRB CDR3s, moderate but significant, appeared in all four CD4+ subsets of Type 1 diabetes patients.

This CDR3 spans 13 amino acids. The V and J ends lost 3 bases and 6 bases, in that order; junction bases with no gene match: 4. Germline loops: CDR1 LGHNA, CDR2 YNFKEQ. The chain couples TRBV4-2 to TRBJ1-2; 7 bases fit TRBD1. The TCR originated in a man aged 30-40 years with type 1 diabetes. The sample comprised naive CD4+ T cells from blood. The CDR3 sequence is CASSQRQGNGYTF. The CDR3 DNA is TGTGCCAGCAGCCAGCGACAGGGTAATGGCTACACCTTC.